This section outlines one T cell receptor (beta chain) sequence together with its context. The antigen is not known. Germline V gives CDR1 SGDLS, CDR2 YYNGEE. V was pared by 2 bases and J by 2 bases, with 11 bases between. This CDR3 contains 15 residues. The time point here: week 47, end of study. The vaccine gave 300 ug of a 20-mer mutant IDH1 peptide subcutaneously per dose. These data are taken from a study of a mutant IDH1 vaccine in newly diagnosed glioma. Study overall: Among treated patients, approximately 60% were male and about 38% female, and mean age was approximately 40 years. Radiotherapy, temozolomide, or both had been given previously, and both were given to most. Study-wide results and limits: Of all patients, 93.3% showed vaccine-induced immune responses.

Method: immunoSEQ multiplex PCR; TCRdb's copy keeps in-frame clones and lacks some. The profile covers about 94,000 clones, with around 92% appearing a single time and around 0.73% taken by the ten largest. The rearrangement uses TRBV9 and TRBJ2-1; possibly TRBD2 for D (6 bases). This sequence was found in a woman aged 45-60 years with glioma. Sequenced material: PBMCs, taken from a glioma patient whose treatment included an IDH1 peptide vaccine. For the CDR3, the DNA is TGTGCCAGCAGCGTGGGCCGGACTACCTACAATGAGCAGTTCTTC. Its translation: CASSVGRTTYNEQFF.